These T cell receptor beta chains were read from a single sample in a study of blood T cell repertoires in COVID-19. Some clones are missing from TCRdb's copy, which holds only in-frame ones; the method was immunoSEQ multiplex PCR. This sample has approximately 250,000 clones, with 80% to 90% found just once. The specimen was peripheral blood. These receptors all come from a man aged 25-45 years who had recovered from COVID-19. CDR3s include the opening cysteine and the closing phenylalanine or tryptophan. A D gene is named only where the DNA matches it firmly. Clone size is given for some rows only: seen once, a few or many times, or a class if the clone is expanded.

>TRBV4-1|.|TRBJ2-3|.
TGCGCCAGCAGCCAAGAAGAGTTAGCGGGCACAGATACGCAGTATTTT
CASSQEELAGTDTQYF
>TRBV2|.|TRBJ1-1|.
TGTGCCAGCAGTGATTACGGGTCCTGGGACACTGAAGCTTTCTTT
CASSDYGSWDTEAFF
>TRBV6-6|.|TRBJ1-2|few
TGTGCCAGCAGCGCCCTGGGGCAGGGTTATGGCTACACCTTC
CASSALGQGYGYTF
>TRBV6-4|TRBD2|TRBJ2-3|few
TGTGCCAGCAGTGAAGGTCGGGGGGGCGATACGCAGTATTTT
CASSEGRGGDTQYF
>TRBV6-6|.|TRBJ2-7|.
TGTGCCAGCAGTTACTCGATTTCGGGGGCCTACGAGCAGTACTTC
CASSYSISGAYEQYF
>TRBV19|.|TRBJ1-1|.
TGTGCCAGTAGTCTGGACAGAGACACTGAAGCTTTCTTT
CASSLDRDTEAFF
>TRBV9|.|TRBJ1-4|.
TGTGCCAGCAGCGTAATAGGAGGAGAAAAACTGTTTTTT
CASSVIGGEKLFF
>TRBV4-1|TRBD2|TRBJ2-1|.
TGCGCCAGCAGCCGAGAAGCGGGGGGCCGGGGAGGTGTTTTGAATGAGCAGTTCTTC
CASSREAGGRGGVLNEQFF
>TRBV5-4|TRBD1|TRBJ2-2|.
TGTGCCAGCAGCTACAGGGGTGGCGGGGAGCTGTTTTTT
CASSYRGGGELFF
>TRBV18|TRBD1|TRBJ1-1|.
TGTGCCAGCTCACCACCGAACAGGGGATCCTCTGAAGCTTTCTTT
CASSPPNRGSSEAFF
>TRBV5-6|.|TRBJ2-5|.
TGTGCCAGCAGCTTGGATATCGCTTTTTATGGGACACAAGAGACCCAGTACTTC
CASSLDIAFYGTQETQYF
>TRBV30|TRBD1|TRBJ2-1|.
TGTGCCTGGGCGTCCAGGGGGCGTACCAATGAGCAGTTCTTC
CAWASRGRTNEQFF
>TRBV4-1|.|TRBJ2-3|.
TGCGCCAGCAGCCAAGCCCCTTCTCCAGATACGCAGTATTTT
CASSQAPSPDTQYF
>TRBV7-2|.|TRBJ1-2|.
TGTGCCAGCAGCTTAGTTCCGGGGAATACCTATGGCTACACCTTC
CASSLVPGNTYGYTF
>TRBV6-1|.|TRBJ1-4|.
TGTGCCAGCAGTGAATCTGCAGGGTCTAATGAAAAACTGTTTTTT
CASSESAGSNEKLFF
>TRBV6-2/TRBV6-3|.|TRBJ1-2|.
TGTGCCAGCAGTTACGGGAGGGACCATGGCTACACCTTC
CASSYGRDHGYTF
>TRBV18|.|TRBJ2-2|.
TGTGCCAGCTCACCCCGGGTAGCGGATAACACCGGGGAGCTGTTTTTT
CASSPRVADNTGELFF
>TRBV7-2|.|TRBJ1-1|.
TGTGCCAGCGGTTTAATCCCCGAGGACACTGAAGCTTTCTTT
CASGLIPEDTEAFF
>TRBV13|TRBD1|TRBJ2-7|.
TGTGCCAGCAGCTTAGGTCCTCAGGGGGCCGAGCAGTACTTC
CASSLGPQGAEQYF
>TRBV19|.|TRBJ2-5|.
TGTGCCAGTAGAGGTCTAGACCAAGAGACCCAGTACTTC
CASRGLDQETQYF
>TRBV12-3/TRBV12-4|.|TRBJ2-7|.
TGTGCCAGCTGTCGGACAGATTCCTACGAGCAGTACTTC
CASCRTDSYEQYF
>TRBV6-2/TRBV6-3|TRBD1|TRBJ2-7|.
TGTGCCAGCAGTGGACAGGGGAGAACGGGAGAGCAGTACTTC
CASSGQGRTGEQYF
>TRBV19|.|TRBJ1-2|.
TGTGCCAGCGCACCCAGGTCCAACTATGGCTACACCTTC
CASAPRSNYGYTF
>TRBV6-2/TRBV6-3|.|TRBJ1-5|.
TGTGCCAGCAGTTACGAGCTTAGGGGGCCCCAGCATTTT
CASSYELRGPQHF
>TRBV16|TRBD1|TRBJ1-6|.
TGTGCCAGCAGCCAATCGGTTCAGGGGGGTAATTCACCCCTCCACTTT
CASSQSVQGGNSPLHF
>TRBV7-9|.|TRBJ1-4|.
TGTGCCAGCAGCTTCCCGACCTACAGGGATGGTTACTGGTTAGAAAAACTGTTTTTT
CASSFPTYRDGYWLEKLFF
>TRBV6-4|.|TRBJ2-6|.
TGTGCCAGCAGTGAGCAGTTTGGCGGGGCCAACGTCCTGACTTTC
CASSEQFGGANVLTF
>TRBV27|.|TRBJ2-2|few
TGTGCCAGCCTACAGACGAACACCGGGGAGCTGTTTTTT
CASLQTNTGELFF
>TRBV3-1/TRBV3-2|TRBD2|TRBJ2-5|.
TGTGCCAGCAGCCAAGGGCCTCCTAGCGGGGGCCAAGAGACCCAGTACTTC
CASSQGPPSGGQETQYF
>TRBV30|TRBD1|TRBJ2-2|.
TGTGCCTGGACCCGAGGGACAGGGACGGGCACCGGGGAGCTGTTTTTT
CAWTRGTGTGTGELFF
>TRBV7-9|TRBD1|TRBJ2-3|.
TGTGCCAGCAGCTTAGGGACAGGGAATACGCAGTATTTT
CASSLGTGNTQYF
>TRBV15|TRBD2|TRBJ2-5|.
TGTGCCACCAGCGCCATCCGTGGCGGGGGGGCCCTAGAGACCCAGTACTTC
CATSAIRGGGALETQYF
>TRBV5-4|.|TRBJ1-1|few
TGTGCCAGCAGCTTGGAGAGTACCCCATGGGAAGCTTTCTTT
CASSLESTPWEAFF
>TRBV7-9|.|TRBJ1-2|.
TGTGCCAGCAGCTTGGACAGTTACGGTGGCTACACCTTC
CASSLDSYGGYTF
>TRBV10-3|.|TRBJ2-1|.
TGTGCCATCAGTGAGCAGGGAAGGTACAATGAGCAGTTCTTC
CAISEQGRYNEQFF
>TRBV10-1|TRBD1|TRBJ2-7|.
TGCGCCAGCAGTGAGCTCACCGGGACAGGGCCTACCTACGAGCAGTACTTC
CASSELTGTGPTYEQYF
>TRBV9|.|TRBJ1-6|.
TGTGCCAGCAGCGTCCTGACGGCGGAGAGGGACAACCATAATTCACCCCTCCACTTT
CASSVLTAERDNHNSPLHF
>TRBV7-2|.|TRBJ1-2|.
TGTGCCAGCAGCTTAGTTGGGGCTGGCTATGGCTACACCTTC
CASSLVGAGYGYTF
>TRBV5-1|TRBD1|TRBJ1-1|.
TGCGCCAGCAGCTTCGGAACAGGGGGCACTGAAGCTTTCTTT
CASSFGTGGTEAFF
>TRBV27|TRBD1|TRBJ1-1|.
TGTGCCAGCAGTTCAGGGGGCCTGGACACTGAAGCTTTCTTT
CASSSGGLDTEAFF
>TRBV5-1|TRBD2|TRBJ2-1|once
TGCGCCAGCAGTGTTCCGAGTAGCGGGGGGGCCCCTGAGCAGTTCTTC
CASSVPSSGGAPEQFF
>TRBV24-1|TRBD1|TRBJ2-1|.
TGTGCCACTGGACAGGGGGTAGATGAGCAGTTCTTC
CATGQGVDEQFF
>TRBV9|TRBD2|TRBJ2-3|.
TGTGCCAGCAGCGTATCCGAGGGCGGGGGGTCCCATACGCAGTATTTT
CASSVSEGGGSHTQYF
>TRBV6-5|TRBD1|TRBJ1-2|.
TGTGCCAGCAGTTACCCCGGGACAGGGTACTATGGCTACACCTTC
CASSYPGTGYYGYTF
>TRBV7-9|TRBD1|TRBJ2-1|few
TGTGCCAGCAGCTCCGAGGGGGCAAAGAACTACAATGAGCAGTTCTTC
CASSSEGAKNYNEQFF